This T cell receptor beta chain was observed in a study of OX40 agonist ivuxolimab in advanced cancers. Clones were sequenced by immunoSEQ multiplex PCR, and TCRdb holds only the in-frame ones, with some missing. The data hold about 53,000 clones, with more than 70% observed a single time. Note on this clone: The antigen is undetermined.

Points from the study as a whole: Part of the nonresponder group also had normalized T-cell clonal expansion that was low.

The investigators sampled blood at baseline, at cycle 4 day 1, and at cycle 7 day 1. Source: CD4+ or CD8+ T cells sorted from blood, taken in a trial of the OX40 agonist ivuxolimab. This TCR was recovered from an adult with an advanced solid tumor such as melanoma, head and neck, liver or kidney cancer.

CDR3 DNA sequence: TGTGCCAGCAGCCGGGACTCCGAGGGTTACGAGCAGTACTTC. Protein product: CASSRDSEGYEQYF. The rearrangement joins TRBV6-1 to TRBJ2-7, with D perhaps matching TRBD2 (6 bases). Trimming pared 6 bases from V and 4 bases from J, leaving 16 bases between. The germline V gene encodes CDR1 MNHNS and CDR2 SASEGT. The CDR3 runs 14 residues.